These 18 T cell receptor beta chains were all obtained from the same sample, sequenced in a study of T cells in Graves' hyperthyroidism and ophthalmopathy. Amplified regions were TCR beta CDR3 sequences from RNA transcripts. The HTBI primer set was used in a first-round RT-PCR of the TCR CDR3. A single record per CDR3 protein comes from TCRdb applying MiXCR to the multiplex PCR reads. This sample has about 360,000 distinct CDR3 sequences, with approximately 25% found just once. Sequenced sample: blood. The receptors were gathered from a man aged 45 to 65 with Graves' hyperthyroidism.

The J gene is TRBJ2-7, the V gene TRBV20-1; the match to TRBD2 covers 10 bases. CDR1 and CDR2 (germline): DFQATT, SNEGSKA (reference sequence). The CDR3 sequence is 13 residues long. With 2 bases clipped from V and 3 bases from J, the junction kept 1 base outside the gene matches. The CDR3 spells CSARTSGDYEQYF. As DNA, the CDR3 is TGCAGTGCTAGAACTAGCGGGGACTACGAGCAGTACTTC.

This clonotype was seen only a few times. This chain uses TRBV28 with TRBJ2-5; 7 nucleotides match TRBD1. The CDR3 sequence is 16 residues long. The V segment lost 6 bases and the J segment 2 bases; nucleotides outside the gene matches: 12. CDR1 MDHEN and CDR2 SYDVKM come from the germline V gene. The CDR3 loop reads CASSLTPTGKQETQYF. The CDR3, as DNA: TGTGCCAGCAGCCTAACCCCGACAGGGAAACAAGAGACCCAGTACTTC.

This clonotype has just a few counts. The chain joins TRBV9 to TRBJ2-3; TRBD1 aligns across 7 bases. This CDR3 comprises 15 residues. Trimming cost V 3 bases and J 3 bases; bases outside gene matches: 7. The germline V gene has CDR1 SGDLS and CDR2 YYNGEE. CDR3 coding DNA: TGTGCCAGCAGCGCCACAGGGGTTAGGACAGATACGCAGTATTTT. Residues: CASSATGVRTDTQYF.

The genes are TRBV4-1 and TRBJ1-4, with TRBD1 identical over 7 bases. Germline CDR1 and CDR2: MGHRA and YSYEKL. This CDR3 region has 15 residues. J was trimmed by 4 bases and V by 2 bases; bases with no gene match: 4. This chain's CDR3 is CASSQKGQINEKLFF. For the CDR3, the DNA is TGCGCCAGCAGCCAAAAGGGACAGATTAATGAAAAACTGTTTTTT.

CDR3 loop: CASLGTAIGNEQFF. The CDR3 coding sequence is TGTGCCAGCCTCGGGACAGCCATCGGCAATGAGCAGTTCTTC. The J gene is TRBJ2-1, the V gene TRBV7-3; 7 bases fit TRBD1. The ends lost 8 bases at V and 6 bases at J; junction bases unmatched: 10. Germline loops: CDR1 SGHTA, CDR2 FQGTGA. CDR3 length: 14 residues. The full variable domain, in which reference TRBV7-3 and TRBJ2-1 provide the parts outside the CDR3, is GAGVSQTPSNKVTEKGKYVELRCDPISGHTALYWYRQSLGQGPEFLIYFQGTGAADDSGLPNDRFFAVRPEGSVSTLKIQRTERGDSAVYLCASLGTAIGNEQFFGPGTRLTVL.

The chain is built from TRBV25-1 and TRBJ1-2; D possibly corresponds to TRBD1 (6 bases). The V gene lost 4 bases and the J gene lost 4 bases, with 13 bases spanning the gap. The germline gives CDR1 MGHDK, CDR2 SYGVNS. CDR3 length: 14 amino acids. The CDR3 nucleotides read TGTGCCAGCAGTGCCACCGGGACATCCTATGGCTACACCTTC. Translating it yields CASSATGTSYGYTF.

This clonotype was seen many times. The DNA for the CDR3 is TGTGCCAGCAGCATAGGCAGGGCGCCCTCCTACAATGAGCAGTTCTTC. Translation gives CASSIGRAPSYNEQFF. V usage is TRBV11-2 and J usage is TRBJ2-1; a possible D gene is TRBD1 (5 bases). Trimming cost V 5 bases and J 0 bases, with 14 bases left between them. From germline, CDR1 is SGHAT and CDR2 FQNNGV. The CDR3 is 16 residues long.

In its sample, this clonotype was seen many times. The gene calls are TRBV20-1 and TRBJ2-7; 9 bases are shared with TRBD1. V lost 2 bases, J lost 1 base, and 3 bases stayed unmatched. This CDR3 is built from 14 residues. Germline V gene sequence: CDR1 DFQATT, CDR2 SNEGSKA (reference sequence). The CDR3 sequence: CSARSDRGSYEQYF. CDR3 sequence (DNA): TGCAGTGCTAGATCCGACAGGGGGTCCTACGAGCAGTACTTC.

The chain carries TRBV5-1 and TRBJ2-5; D is possibly TRBD2 (5 bases). The germline CDR1 and CDR2 sequences are SGHRS and YFSETQ. Between the trimmed V and J ends, which lost 2 bases and 0 bases, there was a span of 11 bases. This CDR3 spans 15 amino acids. CDR3 loop: CASSFKGSDQETQYF. CDR3 DNA sequence: TGCGCCAGCAGCTTTAAAGGTAGCGACCAAGAGACCCAGTACTTC.

In its sample, this clonotype was seen many times. This chain connects TRBV3-1 to TRBJ2-7; 13 bases line up with TRBD2. V shed 6 bases and J 0 bases; nucleotides not matched to a gene: 5. The V gene's germline CDR1 is LGHDT and CDR2 YNNKEL (reference sequence). The CDR3 spans 16 residues. CDR3 bases: TGTGCCAGCAGTCCCGGGACTAGCGGGAACTCCTACGAGCAGTACTTC. This translates into CASSPGTSGNSYEQYF.

This clonotype was observed many times. The J gene is TRBJ2-1, the V gene TRBV27; possibly TRBD2 for D (5 bases). Germline V lookup: CDR1 MNHEY, CDR2 SMNVEV (reference sequence). This CDR3 is built from 14 residues. Trimming stripped 3 bases from V and 8 bases from J, with 14 bases between. The DNA of the CDR3 is TGTGCCAGCAGTTTTGATCTGGGAGATGATGAGCAGTTCTTC. This encodes CASSFDLGDDEQFF.

Ten or more counts support this clonotype. The V and J genes are TRBV2 and TRBJ2-2; D is unresolved. The V gene's germline CDR1 is SNHLY and CDR2 FYNNEI. V was cut by 8 bases and J by 4 bases, with 8 bases left in between. The CDR3 covers 12 residues. The DNA for the CDR3 is TGTGCCAGCTGGTTGGGCACCGGGGAGCTGTTTTTT. Its translation is CASWLGTGELFF.

This clonotype has at least ten counts. The chain recombines TRBV11-2 with TRBJ2-1; 7 bases fit TRBD2. The CDR3 totals 14 residues. CDR1 and CDR2 from the germline V gene are SGHAT and FQNNGV. V was pared by 4 bases and J by 6 bases, with 6 bases of the junction left unmatched. CDR3 bases: TGTGCCAGCAGCTCCCGGGACTACGGCAATGAGCAGTTCTTC. Protein: CASSSRDYGNEQFF.

About this clonotype itself: A junction end diverges from the germline sequence, so it may reflect a read error. The rearrangement uses TRBV4-1 and TRBJ2-2, with TRBD2 matching over 9 bases. This CDR3 has 15 amino acids. Germline CDR1 and CDR2: MGHRA and YSYEKL. Written as DNA, the CDR3 is TGCGCCAGCAGCCAAGATATGACTAGCGGCGGGGAGCTGCTTTTT. Translating gives CASSQDMTSGGELLF.

This clonotype has at least ten counts. This chain links TRBV28 with TRBJ2-7, with D perhaps assigned TRBD1 or TRBD2 (7 bases each). The CDR3 is 15 residues long. Germline V CDR1 and CDR2: MDHEN, SYDVKM. V was clipped by 3 bases and J by 3 bases, with 15 bases between them. The CDR3 DNA is TGTGCCAGCAGTTTGGCAGGGGGGGAGGGCTACGAGCAGTACTTC. It encodes CASSLAGGEGYEQYF.

This clonotype was detected many times. The chain recombines TRBV28 with TRBJ2-3; 7 bases fit TRBD1. J gave up 0 bases and V 10 bases, and 10 bases lay outside the gene matches. This CDR3 is 15 amino acids long. Germline lookup yields CDR1 MDHEN and CDR2 SYDVKM. The CDR3: CATLPTGISTDTQYF. In DNA, the CDR3 is TGTGCCACCCTCCCGACAGGGATCAGCACAGATACGCAGTATTTT.

This clonotype has a count of ten or more. The gene calls are TRBV7-9 and TRBJ2-5, with 13 positions matching TRBD2. V lost 5 bases, J lost 5 bases, and 14 bases stayed unmatched. The germline V gene has CDR1 SEHNR and CDR2 FQNEAQ (reference sequence). The CDR3 loop spans 18 amino acids. The CDR3 DNA reads as TGTGCCAGCAGCACCGGAGGACTAGCGGGAGCCAGTTGGGAGACCCAGTACTTC. It specifies CASSTGGLAGASWETQYF.

This clonotype was observed at least ten times. V usage is TRBV28 and J usage is TRBJ2-1, with 10 bases lining up with TRBD2. The CDR3 sequence is 15 residues long. Trimming at V came to 1 base and at J to 8 bases, leaving 5 bases not matched to a gene. The germline gives CDR1 MDHEN, CDR2 SYDVKM. CDR3 in amino acids: CASSLSGLAGDEQFF. In DNA form, the CDR3 reads TGTGCCAGCAGTTTATCTGGGCTAGCGGGAGATGAGCAGTTCTTC.